These 24 T cell receptor beta chains originate from one sample sequenced in a study of T cells in Graves' hyperthyroidism and ophthalmopathy. Regions amplified from RNA transcripts were the TCR beta CDR3 regions. First-round RT-PCR with HTBI primers amplified the TCR CDR3 region. TCRdb independently ran MiXCR on the multiplex PCR reads; one entry per CDR3 protein. The sample contains under 650,000 distinct CDR3 sequences, about a sixth of which appear only once. Specimen: blood. Every receptor here comes from a woman in her 30s with Graves' hyperthyroidism.

The table lists this clonotype with a few counts. The chain joins TRBV7-2 to TRBJ1-6; 9 bases agree with TRBD1. The CDR3 extends over 15 amino acids. The V segment lost 5 bases and the J segment 6 bases; nucleotides outside the gene matches: 5. Per germline, CDR1 SGHTA and CDR2 FQGNSA. The CDR3 DNA is TGTGCCAGCAGCGTACAGGGGGCTCGTAATTCACCCCTCCACTTT. Translating gives CASSVQGARNSPLHF.

J is TRBJ2-2 and V is TRBV29-1; D uncertain. Germline V gene data show CDR1 as SQVTM and CDR2 as ANQGSEA. The CDR3 contains 16 residues. V was clipped by 7 bases and J by 1 base, with 19 bases between them. DNA for the CDR3: TGCAGCGCTTATGCGCTTAGTAAGATGAACACCGGGGAGCTGTTTTTT. Its translation is CSAYALSKMNTGELFF.

The table lists this clonotype with a few counts. The chain joins TRBV9 to TRBJ2-1; D ambiguous. Germline lookup yields CDR1 SGDLS and CDR2 YYNGEE. The CDR3 runs 14 residues. Trimming removed 1 base at V and 8 bases at J, with 13 bases between. CDR3 coding DNA: TGTGCCAGCAGCGTATCGGAAGCGTTCTATGAGCAGTTCTTC. The encoded protein is CASSVSEAFYEQFF.

This clonotype was seen repeatedly, ten times or more. This chain uses TRBV28 with TRBJ2-3, with 8 bases aligning to TRBD2. The CDR3 contains 15 residues. The germline CDR1 and CDR2 sequences are MDHEN and SYDVKM. J gave up 3 bases and V 5 bases, and 7 bases lay outside the gene matches. CDR3 sequence reads: CASSLGTRRTDTQYF. CDR3 DNA: TGTGCCAGCAGTCTCGGGACTAGGCGGACAGATACGCAGTATTTT.

The CDR3 loop is CASSIAGGWTYGYTF. The CDR3 bases are TGTGCCAGTAGTATAGCTGGGGGTTGGACCTATGGCTACACCTTC. The gene calls are TRBV19 and TRBJ1-2; possible D gene TRBD1, 5 bases. The CDR3 loop spans 15 amino acids. Trimming cost V 1 base and J 4 bases, with 13 bases left between them. Germline values: CDR1 LNHDA, CDR2 SQIVND (reference sequence). The variable domain in full, completed from reference TRBV19 and TRBJ1-2, reads DGGITQSPKYLFRKEGQNVTLSCEQNLNHDAMYWYRQDPGQGLRLIYYSQIVNDFQKGDIAEGYSVSREKKESFPLTVTSAQKNPTAFYLCASSIAGGWTYGYTFGSGTRLTVV.

In its sample, this clonotype was seen a few times. V and J are TRBV4-3 and TRBJ2-2; D uncertain. The CDR3 runs to 18 residues. Germline V gene sequence: CDR1 LGHNA, CDR2 YSLEER. With 4 bases removed from V and 1 base from J, the gap between germline ends came to 19 bases. The CDR3: CASSPERVTPLNTGELFF. CDR3 coding DNA: TGCGCCAGCAGCCCAGAGAGAGTGACTCCCCTGAACACCGGGGAGCTGTTTTTT.

A word on this clonotype: Just one base apart from a much larger clone, this may be a read error. The genes are TRBV2 and TRBJ2-5; weak D call: TRBD2 (6 bases). The CDR3 consists of 12 residues. Germline-derived CDR1 and CDR2 are SNHLY and FYNNEI. CDR3 residues: CASGGWGETKYF. Written as DNA, the CDR3 is TGTGCCAGCGGGGGGTGGGGAGAGACCAAGTACTTC. Supplemented by reference TRBV2 and TRBJ2-5, the full variable domain reads EPEVTQTPSHQVTQMGQEVILRCVPISNHLYFYWYRQILGQKVEFLVSFYNNEISEKSEIFDDQFSVERPDGSNFTLKIRSTKLEDSAMYFCASGGWGETKYFGPGTRLLVL.

This clonotype has at least ten counts. V gene TRBV7-9 combines with J gene TRBJ2-3, with D hard to call. Deletions cut 6 bases from V and 0 bases from J, with 13 bases between. CDR1 SEHNR and CDR2 FQNEAQ come from the germline V gene (reference sequence). This CDR3 region has 15 residues. CDR3 amino acids: CASSAAARSTDTQYF. CDR3 in DNA: TGTGCCAGCAGTGCGGCGGCTAGGAGCACAGATACGCAGTATTTT. The full variable domain, with the rest looked up from reference TRBV7-9 and TRBJ2-3, is DTGVSQNPRHKITKRGQNVTFRCDPISEHNRLYWYRQTLGQGPEFLTYFQNEAQLEKSRLLSDRFSAERPKGSFSTLEIQRTEQGDSAMYLCASSAAARSTDTQYFGPGTRLTVL.

This clonotype was observed many times. The chain combines TRBV27 with TRBJ2-3; 10 positions match TRBD2. V trimming: 8 bases; J trimming: 0 bases; junction bases outside the gene matches: 5. The V gene's germline CDR1 is MNHEY and CDR2 SMNVEV (reference sequence). The CDR3 has 15 residues. CDR3 region: CASGIAGGSTDTQYF. CDR3 bases: TGTGCCAGCGGAATAGCGGGAGGTAGCACAGATACGCAGTATTTT.

This clonotype was counted at least ten times. The CDR3 here is CSARVTVSTEAFF. CDR3 in DNA: TGCAGTGCTAGAGTTACGGTGAGCACTGAAGCTTTCTTT. The chain links TRBV20-1 to TRBJ1-1; D remains unclear. The CDR3 runs 13 residues. Germline V gene sequence: CDR1 DFQATT, CDR2 SNEGSKA (reference sequence). The ends were cut back, 1 base at V and 4 bases at J, with 10 bases in the middle.

This clonotype showed up many times. This rearrangement joins TRBV30 to TRBJ1-1; possible D gene TRBD1, 6 bases. The CDR3 is made up of 12 amino acids. The V end lost 5 bases, the J end lost 1 base, and 8 bases lay between the germline ends. Per the germline V gene, CDR1 is GTSNPN and CDR2 is SVGIG (reference sequence). The CDR3 coding sequence is TGTGCCTGGGGGACACCGAACACTGAAGCTTTCTTT. Protein product: CAWGTPNTEAFF.

This clonotype was detected many times. The V call is TRBV9, the J call TRBJ2-3; 10 bases are shared with TRBD2. V shed 3 bases, J shed 0 bases, and the junction held 4 bases outside the gene matches. The germline V gene has CDR1 SGDLS and CDR2 YYNGEE. This CDR3 spans 16 amino acids. CDR3 residues: CASSAGLAASTDTQYF. The CDR3 DNA is TGTGCCAGCAGCGCCGGACTAGCGGCTAGCACAGATACGCAGTATTTT.

V gene TRBV11-2 combines with J gene TRBJ1-2, with 8 bases lining up with TRBD1. Germline CDR1 is SGHAT and CDR2 is FQNNGV. V lost 10 bases and J lost 4; bases outside the gene matches: 5. This CDR3 is 12 amino acids long. In nucleotides, the CDR3 is TGTGCCAACAGGGGGGTAGCCTATGGCTACACCTTC. Protein sequence: CANRGVAYGYTF.

There are many counts of this clonotype. The V gene is TRBV28, the J gene TRBJ1-5; TRBD1 is a possible D gene (5 bases). The CDR3 is made up of 15 amino acids. Germline V gene sequence: CDR1 MDHEN, CDR2 SYDVKM. Deletions cut 1 base from V and 3 bases from J, with 10 bases between. This CDR3 is CASSLLGVTNQPQHF. CDR3 bases: TGTGCCAGCAGTTTATTGGGGGTTACCAATCAGCCCCAGCATTTT.

This clonotype was found many times. The chain has TRBV2 and TRBJ2-1, with a tentative D call TRBD2 (6 bases). CDR3 size: 13 residues. The germline V gene has CDR1 SNHLY and CDR2 FYNNEI. V lost 4 bases, J lost 7 bases, and 11 bases lay in between. The CDR3 protein is CASSGDFSNEQFF. CDR3 DNA: TGTGCCAGCAGTGGGGACTTTAGTAATGAGCAGTTCTTC.

This clonotype was found a few times. J is TRBJ2-7 and V is TRBV6-1, with 9 bases aligning to TRBD1. After removal of 6 bases from V and 0 bases from J, the junction contained 6 bases not matched to a gene. Germline V lookup: CDR1 MNHNS, CDR2 SASEGT. There are 15 residues in the CDR3. The CDR3 sequence: CASRITGGASYEQYF. Here the CDR3 DNA reads TGTGCCAGCAGAATTACAGGGGGCGCCTCCTACGAGCAGTACTTC.

This clonotype was observed a handful of times. The rearrangement links TRBV9 to TRBJ2-2; TRBD2 agrees at 7 bases. V trimming: 0 bases; J trimming: 7 bases; junction bases outside the gene matches: 6. From germline, CDR1 is SGDLS and CDR2 YYNGEE. The CDR3 extends over 15 amino acids. DNA for the CDR3: TGTGCCAGCAGCGTAGTAGGAGGGAGGGACGGGGAGCTGTTTTTT. Protein sequence: CASSVVGGRDGELFF.

This clonotype has more than one count but fewer than ten. The V and J genes are TRBV5-1 and TRBJ2-2; 7 nucleotides align to TRBD1. CDR1 SGHRS and CDR2 YFSETQ come from the germline V gene. This CDR3 is 15 amino acids long. Trimming cost V 9 bases and J 0 bases; bases outside gene matches: 8. CDR3 sequence reads: CATESGTANTGELFF. CDR3 sequence (DNA): TGCGCCACCGAATCCGGGACAGCGAACACCGGGGAGCTGTTTTTT.

At least ten counts were recorded for this clonotype. The gene calls are TRBV28 and TRBJ1-5, with D unclear. V gave up 3 bases and J gave up 1 base, with 10 bases separating them. Germline CDR1 and CDR2: MDHEN and SYDVKM. The CDR3 runs to 15 residues. The chain's CDR3 is CASSFYHLSNQPQHF. The CDR3 nucleotides are TGTGCCAGCAGTTTTTATCACCTAAGCAATCAGCCCCAGCATTTT.

The chain links TRBV5-4 to TRBJ1-1; D is perhaps TRBD1 (5 bases). Trimming left V 3 bases short and J 8 bases short, with 17 bases between. There are 14 residues in the CDR3. CDR1 and CDR2 from the germline V gene are SGHNT and YYREEE (reference sequence). Written as DNA, the CDR3 is TGTGCCAGCAGCTGGGGGGGTAGGGGTATAGAAGCTTTCTTT. It translates to CASSWGGRGIEAFF.

The V and J genes are TRBV12-3 or TRBV12-4 and TRBJ2-1, with 10 bases fitting TRBD2. J was trimmed by 8 bases and V by 7 bases; bases with no gene match: 11. The CDR3 totals 15 residues. CDR3: CASNLLAGDGYEQFF. The CDR3 DNA reads as TGTGCCAGCAATCTCCTAGCGGGAGACGGGTATGAGCAGTTCTTC.

This clonotype has more than one count but fewer than ten. The rearrangement uses TRBV6-1 and TRBJ2-6; D is unclear. V was clipped by 5 bases and J by 2 bases, with 10 bases between them. CDR1 is MNHNS, CDR2 SASEGT, per germline. The CDR3 spans 15 residues. The CDR3 bases are TGTGCCAGCAGTCCACGTCCCACTGGGGCCAACGTCCTGACTTTC. Protein sequence: CASSPRPTGANVLTF.

In this sample, this clonotype turned up many times. The rearrangement uses TRBV12-3 or TRBV12-4 and TRBJ1-2, with 8 bases aligning to TRBD1. This CDR3 comprises 14 residues. The V gene end was trimmed by 6 bases and the J gene end by 5 bases; junction bases not matched to a gene: 8. CDR3 loop: CASSPTGGRYGYTF. Written as DNA, the CDR3 is TGTGCCAGCAGCCCTACAGGGGGTCGGTATGGCTACACCTTC.

This clonotype appeared many times. This chain connects TRBV6-1 to TRBJ2-5, with D possibly matching TRBD1 (6 bases). Trimming removed 8 bases at V and 3 bases at J, with 10 bases between. This CDR3 contains 12 residues. CDR1 is MNHNS, CDR2 SASEGT, per germline. CDR3 protein: CASETGEETQYF. CDR3 in DNA: TGTGCCAGCGAGACAGGAGAAGAGACCCAGTACTTC.